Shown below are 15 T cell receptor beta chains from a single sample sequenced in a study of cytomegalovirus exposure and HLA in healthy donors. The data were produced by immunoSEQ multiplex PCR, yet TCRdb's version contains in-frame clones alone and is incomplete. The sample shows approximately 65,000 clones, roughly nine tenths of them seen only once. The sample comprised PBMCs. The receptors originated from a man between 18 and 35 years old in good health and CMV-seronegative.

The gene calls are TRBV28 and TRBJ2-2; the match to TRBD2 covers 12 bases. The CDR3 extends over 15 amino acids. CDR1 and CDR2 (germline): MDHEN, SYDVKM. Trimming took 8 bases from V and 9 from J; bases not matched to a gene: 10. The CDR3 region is CASGRLAGAFRELFF. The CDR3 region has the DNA TGTGCCAGCGGTAGACTAGCGGGAGCGTTTCGGGAGCTGTTTTTT.

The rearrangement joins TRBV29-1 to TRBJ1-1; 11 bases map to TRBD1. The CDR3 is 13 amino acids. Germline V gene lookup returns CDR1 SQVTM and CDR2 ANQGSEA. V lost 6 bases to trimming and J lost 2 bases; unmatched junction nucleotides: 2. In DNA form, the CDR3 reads TGCAGCGTGGGACAGGGGGGTAACACTGAAGCTTTCTTT. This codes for CSVGQGGNTEAFF.

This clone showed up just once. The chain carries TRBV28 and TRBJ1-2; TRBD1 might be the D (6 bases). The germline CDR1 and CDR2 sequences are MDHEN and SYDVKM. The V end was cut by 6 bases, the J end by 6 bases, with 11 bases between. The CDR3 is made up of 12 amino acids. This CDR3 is CASRPTGHGYTF. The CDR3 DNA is TGTGCCAGCAGGCCTACAGGGCATGGCTACACCTTC.

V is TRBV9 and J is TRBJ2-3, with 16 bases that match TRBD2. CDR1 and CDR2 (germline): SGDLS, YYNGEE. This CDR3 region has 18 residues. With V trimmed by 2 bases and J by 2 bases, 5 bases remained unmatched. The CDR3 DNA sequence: TGTGCCAGCAGCGTGGGACTAGCGGGAGGGCCACTCACAGATACGCAGTATTTT. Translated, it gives CASSVGLAGGPLTDTQYF.

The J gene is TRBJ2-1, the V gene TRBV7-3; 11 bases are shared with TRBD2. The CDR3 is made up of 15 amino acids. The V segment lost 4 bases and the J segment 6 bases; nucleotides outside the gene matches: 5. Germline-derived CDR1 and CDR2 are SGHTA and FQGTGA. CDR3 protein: CASSSPSGRINEQFF. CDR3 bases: TGTGCCAGCAGCTCCCCTAGCGGGAGGATCAATGAGCAGTTCTTC.

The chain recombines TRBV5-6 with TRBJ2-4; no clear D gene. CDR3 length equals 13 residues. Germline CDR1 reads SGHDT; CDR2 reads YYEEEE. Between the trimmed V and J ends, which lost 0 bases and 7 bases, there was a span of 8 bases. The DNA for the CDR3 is TGTGCCAGCAGCTTGGGTCAGATTAACATTCAGTACTTC. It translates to CASSLGQINIQYF.

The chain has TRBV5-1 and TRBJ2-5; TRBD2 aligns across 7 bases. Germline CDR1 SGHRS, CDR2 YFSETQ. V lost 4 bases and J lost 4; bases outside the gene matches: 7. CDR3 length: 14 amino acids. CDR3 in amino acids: CASSLGTTSETQYF. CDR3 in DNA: TGCGCCAGCAGCCTGGGGACTACCTCAGAGACCCAGTACTTC.

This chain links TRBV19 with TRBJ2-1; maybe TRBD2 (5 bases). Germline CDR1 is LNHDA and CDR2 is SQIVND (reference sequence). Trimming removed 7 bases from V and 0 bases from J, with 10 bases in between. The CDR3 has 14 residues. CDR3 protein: CASIEGASYNEQFF. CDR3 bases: TGTGCCAGTATCGAGGGAGCCTCCTACAATGAGCAGTTCTTC.

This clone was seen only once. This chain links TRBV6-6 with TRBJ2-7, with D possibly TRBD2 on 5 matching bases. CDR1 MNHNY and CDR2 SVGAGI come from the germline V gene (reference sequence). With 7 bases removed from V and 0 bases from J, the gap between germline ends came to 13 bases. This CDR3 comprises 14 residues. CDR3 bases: TGTGCCAGCACTAACACGGGGAGCTCCTACGAGCAGTACTTC. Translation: CASTNTGSSYEQYF.

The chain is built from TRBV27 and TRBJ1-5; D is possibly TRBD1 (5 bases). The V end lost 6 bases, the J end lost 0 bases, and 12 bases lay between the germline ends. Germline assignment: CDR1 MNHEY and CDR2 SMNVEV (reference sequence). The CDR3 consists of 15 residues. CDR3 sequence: CASRPGLHSNQPQHF. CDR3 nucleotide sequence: TGTGCCAGCAGACCGGGACTGCATAGCAATCAGCCCCAGCATTTT.

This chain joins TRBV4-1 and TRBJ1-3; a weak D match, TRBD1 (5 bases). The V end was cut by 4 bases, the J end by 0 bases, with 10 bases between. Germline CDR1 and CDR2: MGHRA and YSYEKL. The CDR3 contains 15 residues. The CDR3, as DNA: TGCGCCAGCAGCCCCGGACACTACTCTGGAAACACCATATATTTT. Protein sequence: CASSPGHYSGNTIYF.

CDR3 nucleotides: TGTGCCAGCAGCTTCCTAGGGAGGGGGAATGAGCAGTTCTTC. It encodes CASSFLGRGNEQFF. The V call is TRBV7-9, the J call TRBJ2-1; tentative D call: TRBD2 (7 bases). Germline CDR1 and CDR2: SEHNR and FQNEAQ (reference sequence). This CDR3 comprises 14 residues. V was clipped by 3 bases and J by 7 bases, with 13 bases between them.

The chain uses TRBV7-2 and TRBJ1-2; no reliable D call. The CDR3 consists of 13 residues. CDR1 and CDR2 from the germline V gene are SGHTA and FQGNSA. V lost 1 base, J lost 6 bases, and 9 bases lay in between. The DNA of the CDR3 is TGTGCCAGCAGCTTAGGCCCAGGTGATGGCTACACCTTC. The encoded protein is CASSLGPGDGYTF.

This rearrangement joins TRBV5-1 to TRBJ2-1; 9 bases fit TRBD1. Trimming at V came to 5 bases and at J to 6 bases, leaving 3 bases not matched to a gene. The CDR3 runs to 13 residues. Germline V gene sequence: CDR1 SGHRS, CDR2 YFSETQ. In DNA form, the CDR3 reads TGCGCCAGCAGTGAGACAGGGGGCAATGAGCAGTTCTTC. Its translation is CASSETGGNEQFF.

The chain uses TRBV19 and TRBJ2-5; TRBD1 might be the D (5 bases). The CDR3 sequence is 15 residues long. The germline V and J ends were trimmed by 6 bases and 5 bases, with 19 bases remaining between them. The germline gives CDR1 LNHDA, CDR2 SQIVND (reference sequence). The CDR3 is CASSPARTPTETQYF. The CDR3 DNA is TGTGCCAGTAGCCCCGCCCGGACACCAACCGAGACCCAGTACTTC.